This entry is about one TCR beta chain. Antigen: not known. Both 60 Vbeta primers and 13 Jbeta primers went into the PCR. As originally analysed: Roughly 10 million shared chains were among about 80 million unique TCR beta chains counted in a later analysis. Sequencing was performed with immunoSEQ multiplex PCR; in TCRdb, only in-frame clones are kept and a portion is missing. That table is the source of V, J and clone size, and D and trimming were worked out from the DNA. Found here are about 140,000 clones, 80% of them singletons; the top ten hold roughly 4.7%. This sample is part of a study of cytomegalovirus exposure and HLA in healthy donors. The study, taken as a whole, reports: HLA-A and HLA-B allele assignments for most subjects were reportedly predicted accurately using TCR beta sequences. Researchers reported in a later analysis that a missense DCLRE1C variant was tied to TCR beta V- and J-gene trimming.

Trimming removed 2 bases from V and 6 bases from J; junction bases left unmatched: 4. The CDR3 covers 16 residues. Germline CDR1 is MRHNA and CDR2 is SNTAGT. The source is a man aged 40-49 years in good health and CMV-seronegative. Input material: PBMCs. This sequence joins TRBV6-4 and TRBJ2-1; 13 nucleotides match TRBD2. The CDR3 nucleotides are TGTGCCAGCAGTGACCAACTAGCGGGGGGGTTCAATGAGCAGTTCTTC. Its protein product is CASSDQLAGGFNEQFF.